This passage covers 25 T cell receptor beta chains from one sample sequenced in a study of beta chain features in type 1 diabetes. Study results and caveats: A moderate, significant TCRB CDR3 shortening appeared in type 1 diabetes across four CD4+ subsets.

These receptors lack a known antigen. TCRB transcripts that were expressed got sequenced, as all of the isolated RNA had been reverse transcribed. Repertoires were generated with immunoSEQ multiplex PCR, while TCRdb's copy carries only in-frame clones and drops some. In the table there are almost 350,000 clones, 9.3% of which are singletons. The sequenced sample was central memory CD4+ T cells from blood. The source of these receptors is a young man with type 1 diabetes.

The chain has TRBV30 and TRBJ1-2, with 8 bases that match TRBD1. With 4 bases clipped from V and 3 bases from J, the junction kept 10 bases outside the gene matches. Germline-derived CDR1 and CDR2 are GTSNPN and SVGIG (reference sequence). This CDR3 is built from 15 residues. CDR3 nucleotides: TGTGCCTGGATCACACCCGGGACAGGATACTATGGCTACACCTTC. Amino acids: CAWITPGTGYYGYTF. Together with reference TRBV30 and TRBJ1-2, the CDR3 gives the full variable domain: SQTIHQWPATLVQPVGSPLSLECTVEGTSNPNLYWYRQAAGRGLQLLFYSVGIGQISSEVPQNLSASRPQDRQFILSSKKLLLSDSGFYLCAWITPGTGYYGYTFGSGTRLTVV.

The chain carries TRBV6-5 and TRBJ1-2; no firm D call. V shed 4 bases and J shed 6 bases, with 6 bases lying between them. The germline V gene encodes CDR1 MNHEY and CDR2 SVGAGI. The CDR3 contains 11 residues. In nucleotides, the CDR3 is TGTGCCAGCAGTTCACATGATGGCTACACCTTC. Its protein product is CASSSHDGYTF.

The chain carries TRBV11-3 and TRBJ2-7; D is possibly TRBD1 or TRBD2 (5 bases each). V was shortened by 5 bases and J by 7 bases, with 18 bases between the two germline ends. The CDR3 spans 14 residues. Germline V gene data show CDR1 as SGHNT and CDR2 as YENEEA. The CDR3 region is CASSPQGDSREQYF. The CDR3 nucleotides are TGTGCCAGCAGCCCGCAGGGAGATAGTCGGGAGCAGTACTTC. Filled out from reference TRBV11-3 and TRBJ2-7, the complete variable domain reads EAGVVQSPRYKIIEKKQPVAFWCNPISGHNTLYWYLQNLGQGPELLIRYENEEAVDDSQLPKDRFSAERLKGVDSTLKIQPAELGDSAVYLCASSPQGDSREQYFGPGTRLTVT.

The chain joins TRBV29-1 to TRBJ1-2; weak D call: TRBD1 (5 bases). The germline V gene has CDR1 SQVTM and CDR2 ANQGSEA. The CDR3 totals 11 residues. Trimming took off 6 bases at V and 6 bases at J, with 11 bases between the two ends. The CDR3, as DNA: TGCAGCGTAGGGGCCTCGGATGGCTACACCTTC. Translating it yields CSVGASDGYTF. Based on the CDR3 plus reference TRBV29-1 and TRBJ1-2, the full variable domain is SAVISQKPSRDICQRGTSLTIQCQVDSQVTMMFWYRQQPGQSLTLIATANQGSEATYESGFVIDKFPISRPNLTFSTLTVSNMSPEDSSIYLCSVGASDGYTFGSGTRLTVV.

The rearrangement links TRBV23-1 to TRBJ1-5; D may be TRBD1 (5 bases). TRBV23-1 is labeled an ORF, and its function is uncertain. V dropped 4 bases and J dropped 6 bases, with 19 bases sitting between them. The CDR3 covers 16 residues. This chain's CDR3 is CASSRGPSSGGQPQHF. In DNA form, the CDR3 reads TGCGCCAGCAGTCGCGGGCCTTCATCCGGGGGTCAGCCCCAGCATTTT.

In this sample, this clone turned up a few times. This rearrangement joins TRBV4-3 to TRBJ1-1; D possibly corresponds to TRBD1 (5 bases). V lost 4 bases to trimming and J lost 10 bases, with 19 bases between them. This CDR3 contains 14 residues. Germline V gene lookup returns CDR1 LGHNA and CDR2 YSLEER. The CDR3 loop is CASSRGDGAMLAFF. CDR3 sequence (DNA): TGCGCCAGCAGCCGAGGGGACGGCGCTATGTTAGCTTTCTTT.

This sequence joins TRBV19 and TRBJ1-5; 7 bases are a match to TRBD1. Germline CDR1 is LNHDA and CDR2 is SQIVND (reference sequence). This CDR3 region has 15 residues. Trimming cost V 8 bases and J 2 bases; bases outside gene matches: 9. The CDR3 region is CASRHPDRGNQPQHF. The CDR3 DNA reads as TGTGCCAGTCGTCATCCCGACAGGGGCAATCAGCCCCAGCATTTT. The complete variable domain, with remaining parts taken from reference TRBV19 and TRBJ1-5, reads DGGITQSPKYLFRKEGQNVTLSCEQNLNHDAMYWYRQDPGQGLRLIYYSQIVNDFQKGDIAEGYSVSREKKESFPLTVTSAQKNPTAFYLCASRHPDRGNQPQHFGDGTRLSIL.

This chain connects TRBV5-6 to TRBJ1-2, with 8 positions matching TRBD1. The germline gives CDR1 SGHDT, CDR2 YYEEEE. V was pared by 0 bases and J by 4 bases, with 5 bases of the junction left unmatched. The CDR3 sequence is 15 residues long. CDR3 nucleotides: TGTGCCAGCAGCTTGGTCCCTGGACAGGGCTATGGCTACACCTTC. Amino acids: CASSLVPGQGYGYTF.

The CDR3 spells CASSQLPAGNTGELFF. The CDR3 coding sequence is TGTGCCAGCAGCCAGCTCCCCGCGGGGAACACCGGGGAGCTGTTTTTT. V and J are TRBV5-4 and TRBJ2-2, with D possibly TRBD2 on 5 matching bases. The CDR3 is 16 amino acids. V lost 4 bases to trimming and J lost 1 base, with 14 bases between them. CDR1 is SGHNT, CDR2 YYREEE, per germline (reference sequence).

Remarks on this clone: The junction and the germline gene differ at one end; a read error may be behind it. The rearrangement joins TRBV6-5 to TRBJ2-5; 12 bases fit TRBD2. Per germline, CDR1 MNHEY and CDR2 SVGAGI. The CDR3 spans 15 residues. The CDR3 is CSSSYQTSGGETQYF. CDR3 sequence (DNA): TGTTCCAGCAGTTACCAGACTAGCGGGGGTGAGACCCAGTACTTC.

This clone came up a few times. The chain uses TRBV9 and TRBJ2-3, with D perhaps given as TRBD1 or TRBD2 (5 bases each). The CDR3 runs to 16 residues. Between the trimmed V and J ends, which lost 0 bases and 1 base, there was a span of 12 bases. Germline V lookup: CDR1 SGDLS, CDR2 YYNGEE. This CDR3 is CASSVVWDGGTDTQYF. The CDR3 bases are TGTGCCAGCAGCGTAGTGTGGGACGGGGGCACAGATACGCAGTATTTT. Looking up the rest from reference TRBV9 and TRBJ2-3 gives the full variable domain: DSGVTQTPKHLITATGQRVTLRCSPRSGDLSVYWYQQSLDQGLQFLIQYYNGEERAKGNILERFSAQQFPDLHSELNLSSLELGDSALYFCASSVVWDGGTDTQYFGPGTRLTVL.

J is TRBJ2-1 and V is TRBV7-8, with 7 bases lining up with TRBD2. Germline assignment: CDR1 SGHVS and CDR2 FQNEAQ. The V segment lost 1 base and the J segment 4 bases; nucleotides outside the gene matches: 4. There are 15 residues in the CDR3. In nucleotides, the CDR3 is TGTGCCAGCAGCTTAGTGGGGGGGACTTACAATGAGCAGTTCTTC. Translated: CASSLVGGTYNEQFF. The variable domain in full, completed from reference TRBV7-8 and TRBJ2-1, reads GAGVSQSPRYKVAKRGQDVALRCDPISGHVSLFWYQQALGQGPEFLTYFQNEAQLDKSGLPSDRFFAERPEGSVSTLKIQRTQQEDSAVYLCASSLVGGTYNEQFFGPGTRLTVL.

As for this clone: At one of its ends the junction is not consistent with the germline gene, which may arise from a read error. The chain is built from TRBV7-7 and TRBJ2-5; D not certain. This CDR3 contains 13 residues. CDR1 and CDR2 (germline): SSHAT, FNYEAQ (reference sequence). CDR3 nucleotides: TGTGCTAGCAGCTTAACTGAGCAAGAGACCCAGTACTTC. This translates into CASSLTEQETQYF. The full variable domain, its missing parts supplied by reference TRBV7-7 and TRBJ2-5, is GAGVSQSPRYKVTKRGQDVTLRCDPISSHATLYWYQQALGQGPEFLTYFNYEAQPDKSGLPSDRFSAERPEGSISTLTIQRTEQRDSAMYRCASSLTEQETQYFGPGTRLLVL.

The chain carries TRBV7-9 and TRBJ1-2; TRBD1 agrees at 8 bases. This CDR3 has 13 amino acids. CDR1 and CDR2 (germline): SEHNR, FQNEAQ (reference sequence). J lost 6 bases, V lost 1 base, and 1 base had no gene match. The CDR3 sequence is CASSLGTGHGYTF. As DNA, the CDR3 is TGTGCCAGCAGCTTAGGGACAGGGCATGGCTACACCTTC.

The chain is built from TRBV2 and TRBJ2-2; D not certain. The V end lost 4 bases, the J end lost 2 bases, and 8 bases lay between the germline ends. The CDR3 contains 14 residues. Looked up from germline, CDR1 is SNHLY and CDR2 is FYNNEI. The CDR3 loop reads CASSVGLNTGELFF. CDR3 DNA sequence: TGTGCCAGCAGTGTTGGTTTAAACACCGGGGAGCTGTTTTTT. The full variable domain, rest sourced from reference TRBV2 and TRBJ2-2, is EPEVTQTPSHQVTQMGQEVILRCVPISNHLYFYWYRQILGQKVEFLVSFYNNEISEKSEIFDDQFSVERPDGSNFTLKIRSTKLEDSAMYFCASSVGLNTGELFFGEGSRLTVL.

The chain employs TRBV28 and TRBJ1-1; D gene unclear. This CDR3 is built from 11 residues. The germline gives CDR1 MDHEN, CDR2 SYDVKM. Trimming stripped 6 bases from V and 11 bases from J, with 13 bases between. Here the CDR3 DNA reads TGTGCCAGCAGCCGAAGGGCGAAGGCTTTCTTT. It specifies CASSRRAKAFF.

This clone was detected a few times. The genes are TRBV29-1 and TRBJ2-5; 8 nucleotides align to TRBD2. Per the germline V gene, CDR1 is SQVTM and CDR2 is ANQGSEA. J gave up 1 base and V 0 bases, and 10 bases lay outside the gene matches. The CDR3 extends over 17 amino acids. The CDR3 region is CSVEDRASGGSQETQYF. CDR3 DNA: TGCAGCGTTGAAGATAGAGCCAGCGGGGGTTCCCAAGAGACCCAGTACTTC. The full variable domain, in which reference TRBV29-1 and TRBJ2-5 provide the parts outside the CDR3, is SAVISQKPSRDICQRGTSLTIQCQVDSQVTMMFWYRQQPGQSLTLIATANQGSEATYESGFVIDKFPISRPNLTFSTLTVSNMSPEDSSIYLCSVEDRASGGSQETQYFGPGTRLLVL.

This chain joins TRBV15 and TRBJ2-3, with D possibly TRBD2 on 5 matching bases. There are 15 residues in the CDR3. V was pared by 0 bases and J by 4 bases, with 11 bases between. The germline CDR1 and CDR2 sequences are LNHNV and YYDKDF (reference sequence). The CDR3 sequence is CATSRDRASSDTQYF. In DNA form, the CDR3 reads TGTGCCACCAGCAGAGATCGGGCTAGCTCAGATACGCAGTATTTT.

The CDR3 nucleotides read TGTGCCAGCAGCGGAGGTCCTGGGGGCTACACCTTC. It specifies CASSGGPGGYTF. This sequence joins TRBV28 and TRBJ1-2; D remains unclear. The CDR3 covers 12 residues. The ends were cut back, 6 bases at V and 8 bases at J, with 13 bases in the middle. Germline CDR1 MDHEN, CDR2 SYDVKM.

This rearrangement joins TRBV7-2 to TRBJ2-1; perhaps TRBD2 as D (6 bases). The V end lost 3 bases, the J end lost 3 bases, and 12 bases lay between the germline ends. The CDR3 sequence is 15 residues long. CDR1 and CDR2 from the germline V gene are SGHTA and FQGNSA. As DNA, the CDR3 is TGTGCCAGCAGCTTTGATGGGGGGAACTACAATGAGCAGTTCTTC. Encoded protein: CASSFDGGNYNEQFF.

This clone was detected a few times. This chain connects TRBV29-1 to TRBJ2-3; 9 nucleotides agree with TRBD2. CDR1 and CDR2 from the germline V gene are SQVTM and ANQGSEA. The CDR3 has 17 amino acids. V was pared by 0 bases and J by 4 bases, with 11 bases of the junction left unmatched. The CDR3 sequence: CSVEDPLRGGGADTQYF. For the CDR3, the DNA is TGCAGCGTTGAAGATCCCCTGCGGGGGGGCGGGGCAGATACGCAGTATTTT.

This clone was seen only a few times. The rearrangement uses TRBV30 and TRBJ2-4, with unresolved D. Germline V gives CDR1 GTSNPN, CDR2 SVGIG (reference sequence). The CDR3 totals 13 residues. Trimming took 2 bases from V and 12 from J, leaving 17 bases between them. CDR3 bases: TGTGCCTGGAGTTTTGACAACGCGGAGACTCAGTACTTC. It is translated as CAWSFDNAETQYF.

This clone was seen repeatedly, ten times or more. The V gene is TRBV6-6, the J gene TRBJ2-3; no clear D. The CDR3 covers 16 residues. The germline gives CDR1 MNHNY, CDR2 SVGAGI (reference sequence). V lost 2 bases and J 4 bases, leaving 16 bases between the germline ends. In DNA, the CDR3 is TGTGCCAGCAGTTACAGGCGCGGCGAATTAGCAGATACGCAGTATTTT. The encoded protein is CASSYRRGELADTQYF.

V usage is TRBV28 and J usage is TRBJ1-1; maybe TRBD1 (5 bases). V was trimmed by 7 bases and J by 7 bases, leaving 10 bases between them. The CDR3 spans 11 residues. Germline lookup yields CDR1 MDHEN and CDR2 SYDVKM. CDR3 DNA: TGTGCCAGCAATCGGGGGTATGAAGCTTTCTTT. It specifies CASNRGYEAFF.

This clone was recorded a few times. The CDR3 DNA follows: TGTGCCATCGATCGGACAGGGACAGATACGCAGTATTTT. It is translated as CAIDRTGTDTQYF. The gene calls are TRBV10-3 and TRBJ2-3; TRBD1 agrees at 8 bases. With V trimmed by 8 bases and J by 3 bases, 4 bases remained unmatched. The V gene's germline CDR1 is ENHRY and CDR2 SYGVKD. The CDR3 sequence is 13 residues long.